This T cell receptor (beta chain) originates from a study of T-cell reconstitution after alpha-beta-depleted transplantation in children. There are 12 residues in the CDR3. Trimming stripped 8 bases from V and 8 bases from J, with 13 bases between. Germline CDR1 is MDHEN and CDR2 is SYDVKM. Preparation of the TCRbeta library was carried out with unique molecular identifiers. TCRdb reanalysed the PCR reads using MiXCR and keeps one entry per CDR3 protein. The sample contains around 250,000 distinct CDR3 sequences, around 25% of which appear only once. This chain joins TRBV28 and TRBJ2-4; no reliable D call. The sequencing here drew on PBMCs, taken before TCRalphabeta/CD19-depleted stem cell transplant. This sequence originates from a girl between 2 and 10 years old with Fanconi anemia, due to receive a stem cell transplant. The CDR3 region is CASCARPYIQYF. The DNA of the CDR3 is TGTGCCAGCTGCGCTAGGCCGTACATTCAGTACTTC.